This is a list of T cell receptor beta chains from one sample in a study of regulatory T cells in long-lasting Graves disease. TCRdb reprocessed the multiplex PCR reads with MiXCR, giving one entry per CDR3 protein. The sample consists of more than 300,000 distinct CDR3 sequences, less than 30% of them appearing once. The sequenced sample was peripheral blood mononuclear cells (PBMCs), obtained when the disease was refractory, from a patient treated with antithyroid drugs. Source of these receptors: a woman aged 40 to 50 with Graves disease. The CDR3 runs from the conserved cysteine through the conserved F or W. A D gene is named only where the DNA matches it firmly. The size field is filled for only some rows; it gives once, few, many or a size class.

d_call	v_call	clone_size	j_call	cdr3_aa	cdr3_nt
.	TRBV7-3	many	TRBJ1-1	CASSLSRENTEAFF	TGTGCCAGCAGCTTAAGTAGAGAGAACACTGAAGCTTTCTTT
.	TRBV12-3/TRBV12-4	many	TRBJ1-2	CASSFRKEVRGYTF	TGTGCCAGCAGTTTTAGGAAGGAAGTACGGGGCTACACCTTC
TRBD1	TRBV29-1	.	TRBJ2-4	CSSWDRDPHIQYF	TGCAGCTCCTGGGACAGGGATCCCCACATTCAGTACTTC
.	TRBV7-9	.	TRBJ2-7	CASSLGEWTTYEQYF	TGTGCCAGCAGCTTAGGTGAATGGACAACCTACGAGCAGTACTTC
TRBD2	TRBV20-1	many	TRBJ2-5	CSASGLVQETQYF	TGCAGTGCTAGCGGACTAGTCCAAGAGACCCAGTACTTC
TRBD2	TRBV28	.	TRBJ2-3	CASSSLLAGVADTQYF	TGTGCCAGCAGTTCCCTCCTAGCGGGAGTAGCGGATACGCAGTATTTT
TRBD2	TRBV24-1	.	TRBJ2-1	CATSAIPKSLASSYNEQFF	TGTGCCACCAGTGCTATACCGAAATCACTAGCGTCGTCCTACAATGAGCAGTTCTTC
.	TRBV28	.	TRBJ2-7	CASLGVIGFEQYF	TGTGCCAGCTTAGGGGTAATAGGATTCGAGCAGTACTTC
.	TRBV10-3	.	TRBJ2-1	CAIRPGATGNEQFF	TGTGCCATCAGACCGGGGGCCACAGGCAATGAGCAGTTCTTC
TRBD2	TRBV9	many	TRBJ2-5	CASSPPRGSGGETQYF	TGTGCCAGCAGCCCCCCCCGGGGAAGCGGGGGAGAGACCCAGTACTTC
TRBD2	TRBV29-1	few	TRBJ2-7	CSVGGLAGGMLRYEQYF	TGCAGCGTGGGAGGACTAGCGGGAGGGATGCTAAGATACGAGCAGTACTTC
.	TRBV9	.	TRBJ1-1	CASSVAKSQGVSVKSAEAFF	TGTGCCAGCAGCGTAGCTAAGTCACAGGGAGTTTCTGTGAAAAGCGCTGAAGCTTTCTTT
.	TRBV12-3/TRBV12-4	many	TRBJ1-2	CASSWDGPYGYTF	TGTGCCAGCAGTTGGGACGGGCCTTATGGCTACACCTTC
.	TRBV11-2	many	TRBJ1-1	CASSLNGNTEAFF	TGTGCCAGCAGCTTGAACGGGAACACTGAAGCTTTCTTT
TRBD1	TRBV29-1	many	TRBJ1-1	CSGSMTGGRTEAFF	TGCAGCGGATCAATGACAGGGGGCCGGACTGAAGCTTTCTTT
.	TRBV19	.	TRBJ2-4	CASSITGYGAKNIQYF	TGTGCCAGTAGTATCACAGGGTACGGGGCCAAAAACATTCAGTACTTC
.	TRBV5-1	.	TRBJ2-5	CASSITQETQYF	TGCGCCAGCAGCATTACCCAAGAGACCCAGTACTTC
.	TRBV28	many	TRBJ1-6	CASSPDGVGEGSPLHF	TGTGCCAGCAGCCCAGATGGAGTAGGCGAAGGATCACCCCTCCACTTT
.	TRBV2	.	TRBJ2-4	CASRVTSWAKNIQYF	TGTGCCAGCAGGGTTACTTCATGGGCCAAAAACATTCAGTACTTC
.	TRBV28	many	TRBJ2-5	CASSAPDLETQYF	TGTGCCAGCAGCGCCCCAGACCTTGAGACCCAGTACTTC
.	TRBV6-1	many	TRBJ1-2	CATYGYTF	TGTGCCACCTATGGCTACACCTTC
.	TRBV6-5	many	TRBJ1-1	CASSYGGANTEAFF	TGTGCCAGCAGTTACGGGGGTGCGAACACTGAAGCTTTCTTT
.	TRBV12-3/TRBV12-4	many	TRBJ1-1	CASSLDGNEAFF	TGTGCCAGCAGTCTGGACGGTAACGAAGCTTTCTTT
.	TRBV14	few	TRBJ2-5	CASSDLLGRGHDF	TGTGCCAGCAGCGACCTCCTCGGGCGCGGCCACGACTTC
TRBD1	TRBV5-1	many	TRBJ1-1	CASSLFGQGLNTEAFF	TGCGCCAGCAGCTTATTTGGACAGGGGCTGAACACTGAAGCTTTCTTT
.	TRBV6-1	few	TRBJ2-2	CASNGLGGRGELFF	TGTGCCAGCAATGGACTAGGGGGCCGCGGGGAGCTGTTTTTT
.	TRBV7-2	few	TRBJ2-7	CASSSVAAQSYEQYF	TGTGCCAGCAGCTCTGTGGCAGCGCAATCCTACGAGCAGTACTTC
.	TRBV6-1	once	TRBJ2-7	CASSAGKIGSTYHEQYF	TGTGCCAGCAGTGCCGGTAAGATCGGGAGTACCTACCACGAGCAGTACTTC
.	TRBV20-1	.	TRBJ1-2	CSASPGRSHGYTF	TGCAGTGCTAGTCCGGGGAGGTCTCATGGCTACACCTTC
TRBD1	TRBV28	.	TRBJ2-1	CASFPSDRWHNEQFF	TGTGCCAGCTTTCCCTCGGACAGGTGGCACAATGAGCAGTTCTTC